These 30 T cell receptor beta chains were sequenced from one sample in a study of CD8 T cells in ankylosing spondylitis (dated by TCRdb to between 2016 and 2019). The library relied on 5' RACE. Instrument used: Illumina HiSeq 2500. Using fastp at Q25 and MiXCR, TCRdb reprocessed the public reads and kept productive beta chains. Entries that share a CDR3 protein sequence are merged under the most common genes and DNA. In all, the sample holds some 340,000 distinct CDR3 sequences, and about 15% of those were seen once. 0.95% to 1.4% of the sample rests with the top ten. What was sequenced was blood, either unsorted or a sorted T cell fraction (not recorded which). The receptors come from a male donor with ankylosing spondylitis or in good health (not recorded which).

Many counts were recorded for this clonotype. This sequence joins TRBV27 and TRBJ2-5; TRBD1 or TRBD2 may be the D gene (6 bases each). Germline V gene sequence: CDR1 MNHEY, CDR2 SMNVEV (reference sequence). Trimming cost V 4 bases and J 13 bases, with 19 bases left between them. The CDR3 is made up of 13 amino acids. In DNA, the CDR3 is TGTGCCAGCAGTTATGACAGGAGGGGTCTTTTGTACTTC. It is translated as CASSYDRRGLLYF.

V usage is TRBV5-6 and J usage is TRBJ2-7; no firm D call. Trimming left V 4 bases short and J 2 bases short, with 13 bases between. The V gene's germline CDR1 is SGHDT and CDR2 YYEEEE. This CDR3 comprises 14 residues. The CDR3 bases are TGTGCCAGCAGCGGCGGCAGACTGCCCTACGAGCAGTACTTC. Residues: CASSGGRLPYEQYF.

In its sample, this clonotype was seen a few times. The genes are TRBV20-1 and TRBJ2-7; TRBD2 matches at 12 bases. Germline CDR1 is DFQATT and CDR2 is SNEGSKA (reference sequence). This CDR3 contains 15 residues. Trimming took 5 bases from V and 1 from J; bases not matched to a gene: 6. The CDR3 here is CSAAPLAGGSYEQYF. CDR3 DNA sequence: TGCAGTGCTGCCCCACTAGCGGGAGGTTCCTACGAGCAGTACTTC.

This clonotype was recorded a few times. This chain connects TRBV21-1 to TRBJ2-7; the table names TRBD1, a call not compared with the DNA. TRBV21-1 is deemed a pseudogene. The CDR3 spans 18 residues. CDR3 amino acids: CASIPGPRDRGQRGEQYF. DNA for the CDR3: TGTGCCAGCATCCCAGGACCCCGGGACAGGGGGCAGAGGGGCGAGCAGTACTTC.

This clonotype showed up many times. The chain employs TRBV5-1 and TRBJ1-1; tentatively, D is TRBD1 (6 bases). This CDR3 comprises 15 residues. CDR1 and CDR2 from the germline V gene are SGHRS and YFSETQ. The ends were cut back, 4 bases at V and 5 bases at J, with 18 bases in the middle. The CDR3: CASSGGFNRETEAFF. The CDR3 nucleotides are TGCGCCAGCAGCGGGGGTTTTAACAGGGAAACTGAAGCTTTCTTT.

This clonotype occurred a few times. The chain combines TRBV9 with TRBJ1-2, with D uncertain. CDR3 length equals 15 residues. With 0 bases removed from V and 1 base from J, the gap between germline ends came to 10 bases. Germline-derived CDR1 and CDR2 are SGDLS and YYNGEE. CDR3 region: CASSVGFNNNYGYTF. The CDR3 nucleotides are TGTGCCAGCAGCGTAGGGTTCAATAATAACTATGGCTACACCTTC.

This clonotype came up many times. CDR3 in DNA: TGCGCCAGCAGTGTGGGGGTTGGCACAGATACGCAGTATTTT. Amino acids: CASSVGVGTDTQYF. The chain couples TRBV10-2 to TRBJ2-3; D may match TRBD1 or TRBD2 (5 bases each). Germline V lookup: CDR1 WSHSY, CDR2 SAAADI. The CDR3 is 14 residues long. Trimming removed 4 bases at V and 1 base at J, with 9 bases between.

This chain connects TRBV11-2 to TRBJ2-3, with D unresolved. CDR1 and CDR2 from the germline V gene are SGHAT and FQNNGV. This CDR3 spans 17 amino acids. Trimming removed 1 base from V and 2 bases from J, with 16 bases in between. Here the CDR3 reads CASSLVSPVIYTDTQYF. In nucleotides, the CDR3 is TGTGCCAGCAGCTTAGTAAGTCCAGTGATTTACACAGATACGCAGTATTTT.

This clonotype was observed a handful of times. The rearrangement links TRBV12-3 or TRBV12-4 to TRBJ1-1; D call uncertain. There are 12 residues in the CDR3. Between the trimmed V and J ends, which lost 2 bases and 5 bases, there was a span of 6 bases. The CDR3 region has the DNA TGTGCCAGCAGTTTACACGGAACTGAAGCTTTCTTT. Encoded protein: CASSLHGTEAFF.

This clonotype was detected a few times. V and J are TRBV20-1 and TRBJ2-2, with no clear D. Germline lookup yields CDR1 DFQATT and CDR2 SNEGSKA (reference sequence). Trimming removed 0 bases at V and 5 bases at J, with 16 bases between. This CDR3 has 16 residues. CDR3 region: CSARDLSLHGTGELFF. The CDR3 DNA reads TGCAGTGCTAGAGATTTATCCCTCCACGGGACCGGGGAGCTGTTTTTT.

The chain employs TRBV29-1 and TRBJ2-1, with D maybe TRBD1 (9 bases). This CDR3 is 15 amino acids long. Trimming cost V 8 bases and J 7 bases, with 24 bases left between them. Looked up from germline, CDR1 is SQVTM and CDR2 is ANQGSEA. The CDR3 sequence is CSCDGGGQGVNEQFF. In DNA, the CDR3 is TGCAGCTGCGACGGGGGGGGACAGGGAGTTAATGAGCAGTTCTTC.

This rearrangement joins TRBV3-1 to TRBJ2-7, with 7 bases lining up with TRBD2. Germline V gives CDR1 LGHDT, CDR2 YNNKEL (reference sequence). The trim removed 0 bases at V and 6 bases at J, leaving 2 bases unmatched. The CDR3 extends over 13 amino acids. This CDR3 reads CASSQDGGGEQYF. The CDR3 DNA reads TGTGCCAGCAGCCAAGATGGCGGGGGCGAGCAGTACTTC.

The V and J genes are TRBV7-9 and TRBJ2-1; no definite D call. Trimming stripped 3 bases from V and 6 bases from J, with 0 bases between. The CDR3 sequence is 10 residues long. Germline loops: CDR1 SEHNR, CDR2 FQNEAQ (reference sequence). The CDR3, as DNA: TGTGCCAGCAGCTTCAATGAGCAGTTCTTC. This gives the protein CASSFNEQFF.

This clonotype was seen only a few times. The rearrangement joins TRBV12-3 or TRBV12-4 to TRBJ2-2; TRBD2 aligns across 7 bases. This CDR3 region has 13 residues. Trimming removed 5 bases from V and 3 bases from J; junction bases left unmatched: 0. DNA of the CDR3: TGTGCCAGCAGTGGGGGGGACACCGGGGAGCTGTTTTTT. Protein: CASSGGDTGELFF.

This chain joins TRBV10-2 and TRBJ2-3; TRBD1 or TRBD2 may be the D gene (6 bases each). Trimming shortened V by 3 bases and J by 5 bases, and 15 bases separated the two germline ends. The CDR3 covers 15 residues. The germline V gene has CDR1 WSHSY and CDR2 SAAADI. In DNA form, the CDR3 reads TGCGCCAGCAGTGACGGCGGGAAAGGGGGAGATACGCAGTATTTT. Its translation: CASSDGGKGGDTQYF.

The V and J genes are TRBV6-1 and TRBJ2-5; 8 bases agree with TRBD1. The CDR3 consists of 15 residues. The ends lost 4 bases at V and 4 bases at J; junction bases unmatched: 8. CDR1 MNHNS and CDR2 SASEGT come from the germline V gene. CDR3 nucleotides: TGTGCCAGCAGTGGGGACACAGGGGGACGAGAGACCCAGTACTTC. Protein sequence: CASSGDTGGRETQYF.

The chain has TRBV4-2 and TRBJ2-7; D is perhaps TRBD2 (6 bases). CDR1 is LGHNA and CDR2 is YNFKEQ in the germline V gene. The CDR3 runs to 15 residues. The V end was cut by 1 base, the J end by 0 bases, with 10 bases between. CDR3 DNA sequence: TGTGCCAGCAGCCAAGGCGGGGATTCCTCCTACGAGCAGTACTTC. This codes for CASSQGGDSSYEQYF.

This clonotype was recorded many times. The chain uses TRBV2 and TRBJ1-1, with a possible D match to TRBD1 (5 bases). The CDR3 extends over 13 amino acids. Germline values: CDR1 SNHLY, CDR2 FYNNEI. V was pared by 5 bases and J by 2 bases, with 9 bases between. The CDR3 DNA reads TGTGCCAGCAGTACCGACAGTAACACTGAAGCTTTCTTT. It specifies CASSTDSNTEAFF.

The chain joins TRBV14 to TRBJ2-3, with a tentative D call TRBD2 (6 bases). Per germline, CDR1 SGHDN and CDR2 FVKESK. The V and J ends lost 0 bases and 7 bases respectively, with 11 bases between them. The CDR3 length is 14 residues. The CDR3 nucleotides are TGTGCCAGCAGCCAAGATCCCGGACTAAATACGCAGTATTTT. It translates to CASSQDPGLNTQYF.

In the case of this clonotype: One end of the junction does not line up with germline, which may come from a read error. The rearrangement joins TRBV12-3 or TRBV12-4 to TRBJ2-1; a weak D match, TRBD2 (8 bases). This CDR3 comprises 14 residues. The CDR3 sequence: CASSLAGRDSEQFF. CDR3 DNA: TGTGCCAGCAGCTTAGCGGGAAGGGACAGTGAGCAGTTCTTC.

This clonotype was counted only a few times. This rearrangement joins TRBV3-1 to TRBJ2-2; D is unclear. Germline CDR1 and CDR2: LGHDT and YNNKEL (reference sequence). V was clipped by 6 bases and J by 0 bases, with 8 bases between them. The CDR3 is 14 amino acids. The CDR3 sequence is CASRGSPNTGELFF. Here the CDR3 DNA reads TGTGCCAGCAGAGGCAGCCCGAACACCGGGGAGCTGTTTTTT.

The chain joins TRBV18 to TRBJ1-5; the match to TRBD1 covers 8 bases. V lost 3 bases to trimming and J lost 0 bases; unmatched junction nucleotides: 4. Per the germline V gene, CDR1 is KGHSH and CDR2 is LQKENI. The CDR3 extends over 16 amino acids. CDR3 region: CASSPQGAYSNQPQHF. In DNA, the CDR3 is TGTGCCAGCTCACCCCAGGGGGCCTATAGCAATCAGCCCCAGCATTTT.

In this sample, this clonotype turned up many times. The rearrangement uses TRBV12-3 or TRBV12-4 and TRBJ2-3, with 7 bases lining up with TRBD2. J gave up 3 bases and V 5 bases, and 11 bases lay outside the gene matches. The CDR3 extends over 16 amino acids. The CDR3 loop is CASSIVAGPRTDTQYF. The CDR3 coding sequence is TGTGCCAGCAGTATAGTAGCGGGCCCGCGAACAGATACGCAGTATTTT.

This clonotype has more than one count but fewer than ten. The gene calls are TRBV3-1 and TRBJ1-2; perhaps TRBD1 as D (5 bases). This CDR3 region has 12 residues. Trimming removed 4 bases at V and 8 bases at J, with 11 bases between. Germline V gene lookup returns CDR1 LGHDT and CDR2 YNNKEL (reference sequence). The chain's CDR3 is CASSPRGSGYTF. DNA for the CDR3: TGTGCCAGCAGCCCTCGGGGGTCCGGCTACACCTTC. The full variable domain, in which reference TRBV3-1 and TRBJ1-2 provide the parts outside the CDR3, is DTAVSQTPKYLVTQMGNDKSIKCEQNLGHDTMYWYKQDSKKFLKIMFSYNNKELIINETVPNRFSPKSPDKAHLNLHINSLELGDSAVYFCASSPRGSGYTFGSGTRLTVV.

Here the CDR3 reads CASSLTFASENTEAFF. The CDR3 nucleotides are TGCGCCAGCAGCCTGACCTTCGCATCGGAGAACACTGAAGCTTTCTTT. The chain carries TRBV5-1 and TRBJ1-1; no definite D call. The germline gives CDR1 SGHRS, CDR2 YFSETQ. The CDR3 spans 16 residues. V shed 4 bases and J shed 1 base, with 17 bases lying between them.

The rearrangement links TRBV6-1 to TRBJ2-7; perhaps TRBD2 as D (6 bases). The CDR3 consists of 13 residues. V was cut by 6 bases and J by 0 bases, with 9 bases left in between. Germline V gene lookup returns CDR1 MNHNS and CDR2 SASEGT. The CDR3 sequence: CASREGSSYEQYF. For the CDR3, the DNA is TGTGCCAGCAGGGAGGGGTCCTCCTACGAGCAGTACTTC.

The chain employs TRBV5-4 and TRBJ2-2, with D possibly TRBD2 on 6 matching bases. The CDR3 totals 14 residues. V shed 0 bases and J shed 7 bases, with 10 bases lying between them. The germline gives CDR1 SGHNT, CDR2 YYREEE (reference sequence). CDR3 protein: CASSLAGVIGELFF. In DNA, the CDR3 is TGTGCCAGCAGCTTGGCGGGGGTTATCGGGGAGCTGTTTTTT.

The chain recombines TRBV6-1 with TRBJ2-7; 9 bases are shared with TRBD1. The ends lost 5 bases at V and 1 base at J; junction bases unmatched: 18. The V gene's germline CDR1 is MNHNS and CDR2 SASEGT. CDR3 length: 19 residues. The CDR3 DNA reads as TGTGCCAGCAGTCCCCTAATTGTCCTCGGGACAGGGAAGTCCTACGAGCAGTACTTC. Translated: CASSPLIVLGTGKSYEQYF.

Only a few counts were recorded for this clonotype. The chain recombines TRBV10-3 with TRBJ2-1, with D possibly matching TRBD2 (6 bases). This CDR3 has 15 residues. Trimming took 6 bases from V and 10 from J, leaving 22 bases between them. Germline assignment: CDR1 ENHRY and CDR2 SYGVKD. The chain's CDR3 is CAIRRDFSINSEQFF. The CDR3 DNA is TGTGCCATCAGGAGGGACTTTTCCATAAATTCAGAGCAGTTCTTC.

This clonotype came up a few times. V usage is TRBV7-9 and J usage is TRBJ2-1; D remains unclear. The CDR3 is made up of 13 amino acids. V dropped 5 bases and J dropped 8 bases, with 13 bases sitting between them. Germline V gene lookup returns CDR1 SEHNR and CDR2 FQNEAQ (reference sequence). The CDR3 region has the DNA TGTGCCAGCAGCCTCCTTGCCCCCCATGAGCAGTTCTTC. As protein: CASSLLAPHEQFF.